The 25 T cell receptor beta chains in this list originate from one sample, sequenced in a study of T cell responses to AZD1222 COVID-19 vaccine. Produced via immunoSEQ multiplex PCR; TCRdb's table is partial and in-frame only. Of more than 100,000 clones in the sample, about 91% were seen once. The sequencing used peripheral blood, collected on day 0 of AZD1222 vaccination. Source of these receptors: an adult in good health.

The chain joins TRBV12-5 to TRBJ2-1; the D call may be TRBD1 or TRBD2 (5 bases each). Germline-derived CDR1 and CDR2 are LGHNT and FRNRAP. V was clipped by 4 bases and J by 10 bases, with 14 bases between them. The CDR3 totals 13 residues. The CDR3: CASGYNTGGEQFF. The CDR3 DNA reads TGTGCTAGTGGTTACAATACAGGCGGGGAGCAGTTCTTC.

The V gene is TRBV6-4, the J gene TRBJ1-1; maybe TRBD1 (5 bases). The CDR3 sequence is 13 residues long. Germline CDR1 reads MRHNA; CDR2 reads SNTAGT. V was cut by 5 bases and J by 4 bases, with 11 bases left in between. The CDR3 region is CASSRGLGTEAFF. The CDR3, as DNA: TGTGCCAGCAGTCGGGGCTTGGGCACTGAAGCTTTCTTT.

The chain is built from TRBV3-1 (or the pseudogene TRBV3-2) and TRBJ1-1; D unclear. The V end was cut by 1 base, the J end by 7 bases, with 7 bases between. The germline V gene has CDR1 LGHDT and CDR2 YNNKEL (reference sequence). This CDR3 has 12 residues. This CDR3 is CASSQANREAFF. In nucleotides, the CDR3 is TGTGCCAGCAGCCAAGCCAACCGTGAAGCTTTCTTT.

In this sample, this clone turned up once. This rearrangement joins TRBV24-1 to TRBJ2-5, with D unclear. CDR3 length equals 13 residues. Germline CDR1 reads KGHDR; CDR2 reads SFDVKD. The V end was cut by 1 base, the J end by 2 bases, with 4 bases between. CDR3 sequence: CATSDFPQETQYF. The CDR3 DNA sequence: TGTGCCACCAGTGATTTCCCACAAGAGACCCAGTACTTC.

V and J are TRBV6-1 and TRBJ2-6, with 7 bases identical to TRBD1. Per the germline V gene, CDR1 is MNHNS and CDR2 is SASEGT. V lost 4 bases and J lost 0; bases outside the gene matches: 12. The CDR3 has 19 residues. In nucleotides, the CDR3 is TGTGCCAGCAGTGTTCGGGTGGGACAGCTTATCTCTGGGGCCAACGTCCTGACTTTC. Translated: CASSVRVGQLISGANVLTF.

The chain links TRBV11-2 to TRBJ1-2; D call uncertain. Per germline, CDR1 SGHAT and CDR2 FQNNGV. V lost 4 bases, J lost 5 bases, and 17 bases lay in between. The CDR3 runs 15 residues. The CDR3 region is CASSSPAGVYYGYTF. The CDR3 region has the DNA TGTGCCAGCAGCTCCCCGGCTGGGGTCTATTATGGCTACACCTTC.

In DNA form, the CDR3 reads TGTGCCTGGAGTCCCGCTAGCGGGAGGGACAATGAGCAGTTCTTC. Its translation: CAWSPASGRDNEQFF. The chain recombines TRBV30 with TRBJ2-1; 12 bases are shared with TRBD2. V lost 2 bases to trimming and J lost 5 bases; unmatched junction nucleotides: 4. This CDR3 comprises 15 residues. Germline CDR1 reads GTSNPN; CDR2 reads SVGIG (reference sequence).

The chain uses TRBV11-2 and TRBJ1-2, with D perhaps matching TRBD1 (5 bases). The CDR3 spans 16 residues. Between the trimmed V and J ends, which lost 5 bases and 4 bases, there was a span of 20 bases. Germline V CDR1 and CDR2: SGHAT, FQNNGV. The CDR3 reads CASSPNPMGRSYGYTF. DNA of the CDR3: TGTGCCAGCAGCCCGAATCCCATGGGACGTTCCTATGGCTACACCTTC.

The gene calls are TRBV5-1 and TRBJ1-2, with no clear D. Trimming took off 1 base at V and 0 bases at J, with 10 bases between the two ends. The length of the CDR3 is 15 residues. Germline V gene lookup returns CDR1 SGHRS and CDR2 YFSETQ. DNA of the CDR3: TGCGCCAGCAGCTTGTCTCCAGCGGCTAACTATGGCTACACCTTC. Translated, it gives CASSLSPAANYGYTF.

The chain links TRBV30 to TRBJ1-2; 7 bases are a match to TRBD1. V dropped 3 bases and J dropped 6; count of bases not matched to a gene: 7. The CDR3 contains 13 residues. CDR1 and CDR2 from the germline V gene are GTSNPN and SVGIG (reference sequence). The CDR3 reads CAWSHTGEDGYTF. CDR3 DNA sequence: TGTGCCTGGAGCCACACAGGGGAGGATGGCTACACCTTC.

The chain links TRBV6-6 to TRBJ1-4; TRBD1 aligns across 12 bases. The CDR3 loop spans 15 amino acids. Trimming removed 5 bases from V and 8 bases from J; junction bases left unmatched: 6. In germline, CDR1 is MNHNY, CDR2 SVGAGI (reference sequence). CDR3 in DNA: TGTGCCAGCAGTGCCGTGGGACAGGGGGCGGAAAAACTGTTTTTT. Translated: CASSAVGQGAEKLFF.

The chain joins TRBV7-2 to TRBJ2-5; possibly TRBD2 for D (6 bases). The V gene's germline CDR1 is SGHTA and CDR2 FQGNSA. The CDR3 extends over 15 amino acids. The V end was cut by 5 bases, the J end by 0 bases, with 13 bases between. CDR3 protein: CASSRSGRYQETQYF. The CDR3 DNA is TGTGCCAGCAGCCGTAGCGGCCGGTACCAAGAGACCCAGTACTTC.

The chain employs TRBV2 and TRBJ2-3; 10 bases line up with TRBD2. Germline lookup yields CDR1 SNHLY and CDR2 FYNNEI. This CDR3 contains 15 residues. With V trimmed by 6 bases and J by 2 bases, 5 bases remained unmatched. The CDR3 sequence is CASRRTSGYTDTQYF. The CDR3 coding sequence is TGTGCCAGCAGGAGGACTAGCGGCTACACAGATACGCAGTATTTT. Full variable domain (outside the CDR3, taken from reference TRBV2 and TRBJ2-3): EPEVTQTPSHQVTQMGQEVILRCVPISNHLYFYWYRQILGQKVEFLVSFYNNEISEKSEIFDDQFSVERPDGSNFTLKIRSTKLEDSAMYFCASRRTSGYTDTQYFGPGTRLTVL.

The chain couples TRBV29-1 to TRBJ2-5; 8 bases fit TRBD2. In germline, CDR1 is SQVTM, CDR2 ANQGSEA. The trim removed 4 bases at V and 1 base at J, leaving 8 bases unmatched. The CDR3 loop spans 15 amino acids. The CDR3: CSVGRGDYFQETQYF. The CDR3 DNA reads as TGCAGCGTTGGGCGGGGGGATTACTTCCAAGAGACCCAGTACTTC.

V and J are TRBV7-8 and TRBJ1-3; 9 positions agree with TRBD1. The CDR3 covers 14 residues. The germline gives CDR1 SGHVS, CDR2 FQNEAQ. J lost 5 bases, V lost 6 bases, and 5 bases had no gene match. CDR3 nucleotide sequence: TGTGCCAGCAGGTCGGGACAGGGCCGAAACACCATATATTTT. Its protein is CASRSGQGRNTIYF.

The CDR3 DNA sequence: TGTGCCAGCAGCGGAGCCGGGACAGACTACAATGAGCAGTTCTTC. It translates to CASSGAGTDYNEQFF. This sequence joins TRBV3-1 (or the pseudogene TRBV3-2) and TRBJ2-1, with TRBD1 matching 7 bases. The V gene end was trimmed by 5 bases and the J gene end by 3 bases; junction bases not matched to a gene: 7. Germline-derived CDR1 and CDR2 are LGHDT and YNNKEL (reference sequence). The CDR3 has 15 amino acids.

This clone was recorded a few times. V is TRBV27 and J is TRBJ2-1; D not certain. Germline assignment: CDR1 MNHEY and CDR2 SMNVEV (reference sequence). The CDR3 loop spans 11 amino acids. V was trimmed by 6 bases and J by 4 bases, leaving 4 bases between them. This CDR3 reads CASRTYNEQFF. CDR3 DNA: TGTGCCAGCAGGACGTACAATGAGCAGTTCTTC.

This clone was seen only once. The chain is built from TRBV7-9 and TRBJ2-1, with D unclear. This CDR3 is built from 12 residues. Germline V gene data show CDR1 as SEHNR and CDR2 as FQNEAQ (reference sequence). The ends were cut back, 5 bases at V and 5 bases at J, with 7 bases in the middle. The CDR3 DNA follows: TGTGCCAGCAGCCGTCCAGACAATGAGCAGTTCTTC. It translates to CASSRPDNEQFF.

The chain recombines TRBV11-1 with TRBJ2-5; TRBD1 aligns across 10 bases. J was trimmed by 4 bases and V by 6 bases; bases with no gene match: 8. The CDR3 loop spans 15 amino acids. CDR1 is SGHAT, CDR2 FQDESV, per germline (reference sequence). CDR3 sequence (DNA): TGTGCCAGCAGTTCCCGACAGGGGGCAGGAGAGACCCAGTACTTC. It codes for CASSSRQGAGETQYF.

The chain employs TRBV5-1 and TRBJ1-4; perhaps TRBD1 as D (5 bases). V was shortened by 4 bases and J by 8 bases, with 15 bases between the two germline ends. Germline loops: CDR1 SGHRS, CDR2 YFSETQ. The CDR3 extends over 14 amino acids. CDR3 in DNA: TGCGCCAGCAGCGGGGGGACGGGGGAGGAAAAACTGTTTTTT. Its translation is CASSGGTGEEKLFF.

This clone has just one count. CDR3 sequence: CASSLGPYPGANVLTF. The CDR3, as DNA: TGTGCCAGTAGTTTAGGACCCTATCCTGGGGCCAACGTCCTGACTTTC. The gene calls are TRBV19 and TRBJ2-6; D gene uncertain. V was pared by 5 bases and J by 2 bases, with 13 bases between. Germline values: CDR1 LNHDA, CDR2 SQIVND (reference sequence). This CDR3 is built from 16 residues.

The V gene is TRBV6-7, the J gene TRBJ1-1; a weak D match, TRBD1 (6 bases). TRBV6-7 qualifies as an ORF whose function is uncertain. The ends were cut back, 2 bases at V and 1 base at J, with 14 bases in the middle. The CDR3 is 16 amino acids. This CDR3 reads CASSYGQTSPNTEAFF. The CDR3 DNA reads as TGTGCCAGCAGTTACGGACAGACCTCCCCGAACACTGAAGCTTTCTTT.

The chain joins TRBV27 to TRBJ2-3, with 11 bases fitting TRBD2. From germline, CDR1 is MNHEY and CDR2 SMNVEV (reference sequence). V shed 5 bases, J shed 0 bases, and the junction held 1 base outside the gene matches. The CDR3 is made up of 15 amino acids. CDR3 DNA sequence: TGTGCCAGCAGTGGGACTAGCGGTAGCACAGATACGCAGTATTTT. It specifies CASSGTSGSTDTQYF.

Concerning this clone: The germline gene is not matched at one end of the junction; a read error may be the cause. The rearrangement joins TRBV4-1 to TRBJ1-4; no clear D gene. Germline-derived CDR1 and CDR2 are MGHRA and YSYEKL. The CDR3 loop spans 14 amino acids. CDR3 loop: CASSQGRGNEKLFF. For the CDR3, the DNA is TGCGCCAGCAGTCAAGGACGTGGGAATGAAAAACTGTTTTTT.

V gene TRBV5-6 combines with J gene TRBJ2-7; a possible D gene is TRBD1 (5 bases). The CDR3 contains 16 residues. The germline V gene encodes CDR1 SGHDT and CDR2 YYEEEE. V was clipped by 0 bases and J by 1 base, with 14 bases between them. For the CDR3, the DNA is TGTGCCAGCAGCTTGGTTTACCTAGGGGAATCCTACGAGCAGTACTTC. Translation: CASSLVYLGESYEQYF.